One and the same sample provided the 24 T cell receptor beta chains below, sequenced in a study of tumor and adjacent non-tumor tissue in lung cancer. This sample's RNA came from whole unsorted tissue. TCRbeta libraries were built with three rounds of nested PCR, modified from ARM-PCR. TCRdb redid the calling of the multiplex PCR reads with MiXCR, one entry per CDR3 protein. Of around 70,000 distinct CDR3 sequences detected, about three quarters appear once; the ten largest clones hold approximately 28%. The sequencing sample was made of lung tumor tissue. The receptors shown here come from a man in his fifties or sixties with non-small cell lung cancer.

A word on this clonotype: At one end, the junction sequence differs from germline, possibly due to a read error. This chain links TRBV28 with TRBJ2-3, with D unresolved. Germline values: CDR1 MDHEN, CDR2 SYDVKM. The CDR3 sequence is 13 residues long. The CDR3 nucleotides are TGTGTCAGCACCTCCTCCGGCACAGATACGCAGTACTTT. Residues: CVSTSSGTDTQYF.

For this clonotype: The junction differs from germline at one of its ends, possibly a read error. The gene calls are TRBV7-8 and TRBJ1-4; D not certain. CDR3 length: 13 amino acids. Per the germline V gene, CDR1 is SGHVS and CDR2 is FQNEAQ. CDR3 loop: CASSLDIDEKLFF. The CDR3 region has the DNA TGTGCTAGCAGCCTAGACATTGACGAAAAACTGTTTTTT.

With respect to this clonotype: Germline and junction disagree at one end, which may indicate a read error. The J gene is TRBJ2-7, the V gene TRBV11-3; no reliable D call. The CDR3 has 13 residues. Germline loops: CDR1 SGHNT, CDR2 YENEEA. CDR3 amino acids: CASSLDPGYEEYF. In DNA, the CDR3 is TGTGCCAGCAGCTTAGATCCCGGCTACGAGGAGTACTTC. Full variable domain (rest looked up from reference TRBV11-3 and TRBJ2-7): EAGVVQSPRYKIIEKKQPVAFWCNPISGHNTLYWYLQNLGQGPELLIRYENEEAVDDSQLPKDRFSAERLKGVDSTLKIQPAELGDSAVYLCASSLDPGYEEYFGPGTRLTVT.

Details on this clonotype: The CDR3 end shows no conserved phenylalanine or tryptophan, and so a read error is likely. The CDR3 DNA follows: TGCGCAAGCAGTCGAGACAGGGCGAACACTGGAGCTTTCATT. This gives the protein CASSRDRANTGAFI. V gene TRBV10-2 combines with J gene TRBJ1-1, with 7 bases that match TRBD1. The V gene's germline CDR1 is WSHSY and CDR2 SAAADI. There are 14 residues in the CDR3.

This clonotype was seen once. This may stem from a read error, because a much larger clone lies one nucleotide away. The chain joins TRBV7-8 to TRBJ2-1, with TRBD2 matching over 13 bases. The CDR3 totals 16 residues. Germline assignment: CDR1 SGHVS and CDR2 FQNEAQ. CDR3 sequence reads: CTSSKILAGGNNEQFF. DNA for the CDR3: TGTACCAGCAGCAAAATACTAGCGGGAGGGAACAATGAGCAGTTCTTC. The full variable domain, in which reference TRBV7-8 and TRBJ2-1 provide the parts outside the CDR3, is GAGVSQSPRYKVAKRGQDVALRCDPISGHVSLFWYQQALGQGPEFLTYFQNEAQLDKSGLPSDRFFAERPEGSVSTLKIQRTQQEDSAVYLCTSSKILAGGNNEQFFGPGTRLTVL.

Details on this clonotype: This CDR3 fails to terminate in the conserved phenylalanine or tryptophan, so it likely reflects a read error. The chain employs TRBV29-1 and TRBJ1-1, with D possibly matching TRBD1 (5 bases). V lost 7 bases and J 3 bases, leaving 15 bases between the germline ends. Germline CDR1 is SQVTM and CDR2 is ANQGSEA. This CDR3 region has 13 residues. The CDR3 DNA reads as TGCAGCGCCTCGGCAGAAGGGGACACTGAAGCTTTCATT. Amino acids: CSASAEGDTEAFI.

In regard to this clonotype: A junction end diverges from the germline sequence, so it may reflect a read error. The V gene is TRBV11-3, the J gene TRBJ2-2; D not certain. The CDR3 extends over 14 amino acids. Germline lookup yields CDR1 SGHNT and CDR2 YENEEA. For the CDR3, the DNA is TGTGCCAGCAGTTTAGCAGCCAAAACCGGGGAGCTGTTTTTT. Translation gives CASSLAAKTGELFF.

With regard to this clonotype: An end of the junction differs from the germline gene, which may be a read error. The CDR3 sequence: CTSSEGSSGTNVLTF. The CDR3 DNA follows: TGTACCAGCAGTGAGGGCAGCTCTGGGACCAACGTCCTGACTTTC. This chain joins TRBV6-1 and TRBJ2-6, with D perhaps matching TRBD2 (5 bases). The germline CDR1 and CDR2 sequences are MNHNS and SASEGT. CDR3 length: 15 residues.

V is TRBV20-1 and J is TRBJ2-3; possibly TRBD1 for D (5 bases). The CDR3 spans 15 residues. Trimming pared 2 bases from V and 11 bases from J, leaving 23 bases between. Per germline, CDR1 DFQATT and CDR2 SNEGSKA (reference sequence). The CDR3 sequence: CSARLDNYSTGMQYF. Written as DNA, the CDR3 is TGCAGTGCTAGATTGGACAACTATAGCACAGGTATGCAGTATTTT.

Worth noting for this clonotype: At one of its ends the junction is not consistent with the germline gene, which may arise from a read error. The V call is TRBV6-1, the J call TRBJ1-2; 10 nucleotides match TRBD1. The CDR3 sequence is 13 residues long. Germline-derived CDR1 and CDR2 are MNHNS and SASEGT. CDR3 loop: CVSSNGTGDGYTF. The CDR3, as DNA: TGTGTCAGCAGTAACGGGACAGGGGATGGCTACACTTTC.

This clonotype was recorded a few times. The junction differs from germline at one of its ends, possibly a read error. J is TRBJ1-5 and V is TRBV6-1; D ambiguous. The CDR3 extends over 13 amino acids. Germline assignment: CDR1 MNHNS and CDR2 SASEGT. CDR3 sequence: CANSVEQNQPQHF. The CDR3 bases are TGTGCCAACAGTGTAGAGCAGAATCAGCCTCAGCATTTT.

This clonotype was recorded at least ten times. The CDR3 spells CASSLGGDHTPLHF. In nucleotides, the CDR3 is TGTGCCAGCAGCTTAGGCGGCGACCACACACCCCTCCACTTT. The V call is TRBV7-9, the J call TRBJ1-6; D gene uncertain. Germline V gives CDR1 SEHNR, CDR2 FQNEAQ (reference sequence). The CDR3 is made up of 14 amino acids. V lost 1 base to trimming and J lost 11 bases, with 12 bases between them.

As to this clonotype: A junction boundary mismatches the germline segment, possibly from a read error. This chain uses TRBV28 with TRBJ1-3, with D possibly matching TRBD1 (5 bases). CDR3 length equals 14 residues. Per the germline V gene, CDR1 is MDHEN and CDR2 is SYDVKM. In DNA, the CDR3 is TGTCCCAGCGAGGGGTCGTCTTCGGGAAACACCATATATTTT. It encodes CPSEGSSSGNTIYF.

Turning to this clonotype: One end of the junction is discordant with germline, which a read error may explain. The chain combines TRBV6-6 with TRBJ2-2; 7 bases line up with TRBD1. The CDR3 spans 16 residues. Germline V CDR1 and CDR2: MNHNY, SVGAGI (reference sequence). The CDR3 bases are TGTGTCAGCAGTTACTCGGGACAGACATACACCGGGGAGCTGTCTTTT. This translates into CVSSYSGQTYTGELSF.

For this clonotype: At one boundary the junction diverges from the germline segment, which might be a read error. The rearrangement uses TRBV6-6 and TRBJ1-2; the D is unclear. Germline CDR1 reads MNHNY; CDR2 reads SVGAGI (reference sequence). This CDR3 is built from 15 residues. The CDR3 here is CASSSGREANYGYTF. The DNA of the CDR3 is TGTGCCAGCAGTTCGGGGAGGGAAGCTAACTATGGCTACACGTTC.

The rearrangement uses TRBV7-3 and TRBJ2-1, with 7 nucleotides matching TRBD2. Germline CDR1 and CDR2: SGHTA and FQGTGA. The CDR3 spans 14 residues. Losses at the gene ends were 4 bases for V and 10 bases for J; bases not matched to a gene: 10. CDR3 sequence: CASSSERGAREQFF. Here the CDR3 DNA reads TGTGCCAGCAGCTCGGAGCGGGGAGCTCGGGAGCAGTTCTTC.

The genes are TRBV6-6 and TRBJ2-1; D tentatively reads TRBD1 or TRBD2 (5 bases each). The V end was cut by 11 bases, the J end by 2 bases, with 25 bases between. In germline, CDR1 is MNHNY, CDR2 SVGAGI (reference sequence). The CDR3 length is 17 residues. CDR3 sequence (DNA): TGTGCCGGCAACCCATCTCCGGGACCGCCAACCTACAATGAGCAGTTCTTC. Its translation is CAGNPSPGPPTYNEQFF.

Points on this clonotype: Just one base apart from a much larger clone, this may be a read error. The CDR3 carries no conserved terminal phenylalanine or tryptophan, so it likely arises from a read error. This chain links TRBV5-1 with TRBJ1-1; the D is unclear. The germline V gene has CDR1 SGHRS and CDR2 YFSETQ. With 2 bases removed from V and 5 bases from J, the gap between germline ends came to 4 bases. The CDR3 extends over 11 amino acids. CDR3 nucleotides: TGCGCCAGCAGCTTAGGTACTGAAGCTTTCATT. Its translation is CASSLGTEAFI.

About this clonotype: The CDR3 does not close with the conserved phenylalanine or tryptophan, likely indicating a read error. No DNA is shown, since the ends of the CDR3 on it are uncertain; the CDR3 is the one TCRdb lists. The J gene is TRBJ2-7, the V gene TRBV5-1; the tabulated D call, TRBD1, remains unverified against the DNA. Germline values: CDR1 SGHRS, CDR2 YFSETQ. The CDR3 sequence runs 15 residues, both termini included. The CDR3 loop reads CASSSGDFSSYEQYL.

Within the sample, this clonotype is medium-sized. The chain links TRBV6-6 to TRBJ2-3, with D perhaps matching TRBD1 (6 bases). Germline CDR1 is MNHNY and CDR2 is SVGAGI (reference sequence). This CDR3 has 16 amino acids. Trimming removed 7 bases from V and 0 bases from J, with 17 bases in between. The CDR3 reads CASTPKNRGSTDTQYF. CDR3 DNA sequence: TGTGCCAGCACCCCGAAGAATAGGGGGAGCACAGATACGCAGTATTTT.

As for this clonotype: Possible read error: a much larger clone is one base away. The chain joins TRBV5-1 to TRBJ1-2; D is unresolved. This CDR3 has 13 amino acids. Germline CDR1 reads SGHRS; CDR2 reads YFSETQ. The ends were cut back, 0 bases at V and 2 bases at J, with 5 bases in the middle. CDR3 DNA sequence: TGCGCCAGCAGCTTGGATGTAAACTATGGCTACACCTTC. As protein: CASSLDVNYGYTF.

Ten or more counts support this clonotype. The chain carries TRBV19 and TRBJ2-1; maybe TRBD1 (5 bases). The CDR3 covers 16 residues. V was shortened by 0 bases and J by 0 bases, with 9 bases between the two germline ends. CDR1 and CDR2 (germline): LNHDA, SQIVND (reference sequence). For the CDR3, the DNA is TGTGCCAGTAGTATAGACGACAGTTCCTCCTACAATGAGCAGTTCTTC. Its protein is CASSIDDSSSYNEQFF.

A single count supports this clonotype. The conserved final phenylalanine or tryptophan is absent from the CDR3, which likely points to a read error. The chain couples TRBV29-1 to TRBJ2-6; TRBD2 might be the D (6 bases). The CDR3 totals 15 residues. Germline V gene data show CDR1 as SQVTM and CDR2 as ANQGSEA. V gave up 4 bases and J gave up 2 bases, with 12 bases separating them. The CDR3 DNA reads as TGCAGCGTTGCAGTGGGAGGTACTGGGGCCAACGTCCTGACTAAC. It codes for CSVAVGGTGANVLTN.

V and J are TRBV5-1 and TRBJ2-3; D is uncertain. This CDR3 has 13 residues. CDR1 and CDR2 from the germline V gene are SGHRS and YFSETQ. The V gene lost 8 bases and the J gene lost 4 bases, with 14 bases spanning the gap. In DNA, the CDR3 is TGCGCCAGGAGCAATCGGTGGGCAGATACGCAGTATTTT. Translated, it gives CARSNRWADTQYF.